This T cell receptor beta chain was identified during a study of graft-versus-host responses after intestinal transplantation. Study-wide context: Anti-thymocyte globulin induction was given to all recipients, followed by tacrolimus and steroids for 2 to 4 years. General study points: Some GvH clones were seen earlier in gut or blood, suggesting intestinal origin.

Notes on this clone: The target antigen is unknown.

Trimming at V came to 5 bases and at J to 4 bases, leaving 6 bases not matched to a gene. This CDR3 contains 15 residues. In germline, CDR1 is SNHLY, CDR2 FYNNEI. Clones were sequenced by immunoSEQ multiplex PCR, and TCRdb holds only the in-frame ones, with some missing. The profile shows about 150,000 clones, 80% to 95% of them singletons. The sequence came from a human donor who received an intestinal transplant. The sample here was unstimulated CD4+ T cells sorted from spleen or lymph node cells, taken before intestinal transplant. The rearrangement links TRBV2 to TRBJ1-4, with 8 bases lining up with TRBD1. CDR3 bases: TGTGCCAGCAGTCCAGGGGGCGCGGGTAATGAAAAACTGTTTTTT. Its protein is CASSPGGAGNEKLFF.